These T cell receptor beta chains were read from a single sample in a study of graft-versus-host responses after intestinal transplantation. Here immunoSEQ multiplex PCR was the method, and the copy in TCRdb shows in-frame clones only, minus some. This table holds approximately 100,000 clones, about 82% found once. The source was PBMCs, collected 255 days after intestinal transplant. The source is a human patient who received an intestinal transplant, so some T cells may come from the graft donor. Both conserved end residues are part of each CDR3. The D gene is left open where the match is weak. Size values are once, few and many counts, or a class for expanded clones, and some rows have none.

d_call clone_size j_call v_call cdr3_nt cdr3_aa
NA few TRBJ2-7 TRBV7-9 TGTGCCAGCAGCTTCGACGGGAGTGTCTACGAGCAGTACTTC CASSFDGSVYEQYF
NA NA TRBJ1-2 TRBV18 TGTGCCAGCTCATCCGAACAGGGTCATGGCTACACCTTC CASSSEQGHGYTF
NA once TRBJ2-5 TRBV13 TGTGCCAGCAGCTTAGTGAAGGACGTAACGGGTGCCCAAGAGACCCAGTACTTC CASSLVKDVTGAQETQYF
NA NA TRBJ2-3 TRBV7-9 TGTGCCAGCACCTTACAAACCGGGGCCGCAGATACGCAGTATTTT CASTLQTGAADTQYF
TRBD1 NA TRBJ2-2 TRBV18 TGTGCCAGCTCATGGGACAGGGACACCGGGGAGCTGTTTTTT CASSWDRDTGELFF
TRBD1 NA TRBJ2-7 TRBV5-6 TGTGCCAGCAGCACAGGGACAGTTGGCGAGCAGTACTTC CASSTGTVGEQYF
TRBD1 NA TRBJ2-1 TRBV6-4 TGTGCCAGCAGCGCAAGGACAGGGGGAGATGAGCAGTTCTTC CASSARTGGDEQFF
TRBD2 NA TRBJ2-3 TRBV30 TGTGCCGCCTCTGCGGGGGGGGCCGATACGCAGTATTTT CAASAGGADTQYF
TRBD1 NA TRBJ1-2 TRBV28 TGTGCCAGCAGTTTTACAGGGGGCAGGTATGGCTACACCTTC CASSFTGGRYGYTF
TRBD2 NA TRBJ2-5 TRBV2 TGTGCCAGCAGTTCCGGGACTAGCGGGGGGTCTGTATTTGCGCAGTACTTC CASSSGTSGGSVFAQYF
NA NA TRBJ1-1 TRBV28 TGTGCCAGCAGCCCAATTCCCGGACAGACGGTCACTGAAGCTTTCTTT CASSPIPGQTVTEAFF
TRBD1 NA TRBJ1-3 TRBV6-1 TGTGCCAGCAGTGAGCAATCGGGACAGCTTTTTAACACCATATATTTT CASSEQSGQLFNTIYF
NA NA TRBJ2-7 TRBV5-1 TGCGCCAGCAGCTTAGGGTCGCAGGGTTGGTACGAGCAGTACTTC CASSLGSQGWYEQYF
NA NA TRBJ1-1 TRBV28 TGTGCCACCCACACGTCTCCGGGGTCCACTGAAGCTTTCTTT CATHTSPGSTEAFF
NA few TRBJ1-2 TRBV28 TGTGCCAGCAGTTCAATACAGGGATATGGCTACACCTTC CASSSIQGYGYTF
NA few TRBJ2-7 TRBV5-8 TGTGCCAGCGGGGCTTACGAGCAGTACTTC CASGAYEQYF
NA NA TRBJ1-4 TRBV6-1 TGTGCCAGCTACTACCTTCGACTCCTAGGCGAACTGTTTTTT CASYYLRLLGELFF
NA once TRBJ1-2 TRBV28 TGTGCCAGCAGTGTTTCTGGAGATGGCTACACCTTC CASSVSGDGYTF
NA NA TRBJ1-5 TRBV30 TGTGCCTGGAGTGGTGATTCTCGGGGCAATCAGCCCCAGCATTTT CAWSGDSRGNQPQHF
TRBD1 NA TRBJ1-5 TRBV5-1 TGCGCCAGCAGCCCCGGACAGGGTGACATGAATCAGCCCCAGCATTTT CASSPGQGDMNQPQHF
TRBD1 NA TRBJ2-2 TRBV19 TGTGCCGGCAGACAGGGTTCGAACACCGGGGAGCTGTTTTTT CAGRQGSNTGELFF
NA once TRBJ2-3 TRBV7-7 TGTGCTAGCAGCTTACACAGCACAGATACGCAGTATTTT CASSLHSTDTQYF
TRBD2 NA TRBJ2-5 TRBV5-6 TGTGCCAGCAGCTTGGGAGCGGGAGTCCGACAAGAGACCCAGTACTTC CASSLGAGVRQETQYF
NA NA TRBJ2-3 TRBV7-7 TGTGCTAGCAGCTTAGGGGCTGGAGGTGGCACAGATACGCAGTATTTT CASSLGAGGGTDTQYF
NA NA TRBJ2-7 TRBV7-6 TGTGCCAGCAGTCCCGGGGTGGGGGGCGAGCAGTACTTC CASSPGVGGEQYF
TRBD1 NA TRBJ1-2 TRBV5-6 TGTGCCAGCAGCTGGGGACAGGACTTGAGTGGCTACACCTTC CASSWGQDLSGYTF
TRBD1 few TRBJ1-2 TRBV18 TGTGCCAGCTCACCAGGGGACAGGACTAACTATGGCTACACCTTC CASSPGDRTNYGYTF
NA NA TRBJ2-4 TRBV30 TGTGCCTGGGGGGACAGCGGGAACATTCAGTACTTC CAWGDSGNIQYF
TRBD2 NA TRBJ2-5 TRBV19 TGTGCCAGTAGTAGGGGGACTATAGGTGGGGAGACCCAGTACTTC CASSRGTIGGETQYF
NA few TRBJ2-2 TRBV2 TGTGCCAGCAGTGAAGATAGCTCGGGCACCGGGGAGCTGTTTTTT CASSEDSSGTGELFF
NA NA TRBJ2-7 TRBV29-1 TGCAGCGTCCCCGATCCGGGCAGGGGTGGATACGAGCAGTACTTC CSVPDPGRGGYEQYF
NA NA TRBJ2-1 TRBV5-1 TGCGCCAGCAGCTTGACTACCCCCCGGGACACCGCTTACAATGAGCAGTTCTTC CASSLTTPRDTAYNEQFF
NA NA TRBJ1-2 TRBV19 TGTGCCAGTTCCCCGGGTTACGGCTACACCTTC CASSPGYGYTF
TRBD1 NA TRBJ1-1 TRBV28 TGTGCCAGCATCGTAGGGGGACAGTCTATGACTGAAGCTTTCTTT CASIVGGQSMTEAFF
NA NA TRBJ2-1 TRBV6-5 TGTGCCAGCAGTTATTACAGGGGAGGTGAGCAGTTCTTC CASSYYRGGEQFF
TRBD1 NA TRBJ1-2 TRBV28 TGTGCCAGCAGTCTAACAGGGGAGGTATGGTATGGCTACACCTTC CASSLTGEVWYGYTF
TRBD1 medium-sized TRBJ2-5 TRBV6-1 TGTGCCAGCCTCGTCCGGGACAGTCAAGAGACCCAGTACTTC CASLVRDSQETQYF
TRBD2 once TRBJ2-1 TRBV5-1 TGCGCCAGTGCGTATAGCGGGGGGCTCTACAATGAGCAGTTCTTC CASAYSGGLYNEQFF
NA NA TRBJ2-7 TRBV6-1 TGTGCCAGCAGCCAGTCGAGCCATTACGAGCAGTACTTC CASSQSSHYEQYF
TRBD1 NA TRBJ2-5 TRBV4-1 TGCGCCAGCAGCCAAGATTTTCCCGGGACAGGGGAAGAGACCCAGTACTTC CASSQDFPGTGEETQYF
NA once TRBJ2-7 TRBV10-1 TGCGCCAGCAGTGAAAAGGAGGAGGACGAGCAGTACTTC CASSEKEEDEQYF
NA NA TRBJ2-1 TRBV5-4 TGTGCCAGCAGCTTGGAGGGGACGTACAATGAGCAGTTCTTC CASSLEGTYNEQFF